This T cell receptor (beta chain) was profiled in a study of beta chain features in type 1 diabetes (dated by TCRdb to about 2018). At the level of the whole study: Patients and healthy donors did not differ in mean age, gender distribution, total cell number or subset yield. In the study, recently diagnosed type 1 diabetes patients and matched healthy donors were compared on the TCRB repertoires of their sorted circulating CD4+ T cell subsets. A total of roughly 100 million sorted cells were examined across all samples, and RNA yield correlated strongly with the number of cells per subset. Regulatory and stem cell-like memory subsets were isolated from only 8 patients and roughly eight healthy donors, whereas naive and central memory subsets came from all 30 or so donors.

Each donor gave one peripheral blood draw, averaging approximately 0.11 L, which was collected into heparinised tubes. A BD FACSAria II and a panel including CD45RO, CCR7, CD25, CD127, CD95 and CD27 were used to sort naive, central memory, regulatory and stem cell-like memory CD4+ T cells. All sorted populations exceeded 95% purity. PBMCs were isolated immediately by Lymphoprep density gradient centrifugation and stained directly without culture. So that batch effects would be minimized, each experiment stained and sorted samples in pairs, pairing one healthy donor with one patient. In its sample, this clone was seen a few times. This receptor's antigen is unknown. Nothing much larger sits one base from this clone, and base qualities are not available. On the study overall, not on this receptor specifically: HLA sub-analyses involved small numbers of individuals, so any influence of HLA type on TCRB rearrangement remained unresolved. Because cDNA rather than genomic DNA was sequenced, highly expressing activated cells could have been over-represented, although no difference in activation and CD3 levels was found between groups. Fewer insertions and more nucleotide deletions at VDJ recombination sites were observed in patients with type 1 diabetes, implying thymic rearrangement abnormalities. In all four CD4+ subsets, TCRB CDR3 length was moderately but significantly shorter in type 1 diabetes patients. Shorter templates might be favored by PCR, yet because patient and control samples were amplified and corrected together, any such skew would affect both groups equally. Naive, central memory and regulatory TCRB repertoires appeared to be more similar among patients than among healthy donors.

The High Capacity cDNA Reverse Transcription Kit was used to reverse transcribe all of the isolated RNA, meaning that expressed TCRB transcripts were what got sequenced. Deep immunoSEQ sequencing was applied to naive, central memory and regulatory T cell samples, giving an average of approximately 3.8 million total reads per sample. Sorted cells were lysed in RLT buffer, and RNA was extracted using DNase-treated RNeasy Micro or Mini kits according to cell number. Each cell subset was processed separately to prevent cross-contamination, with patient and healthy donor samples processed together. Using the immunoSEQ multiplex PCR, TCRB sequences were amplified from cDNA into 87-bp fragments spanning the CDR3 region. Sequencing of the amplicons was performed on the Illumina HiSeq platform. In the authors' own workflow: Synthetic template baselines were used to correct PCR bias computationally, reads within Hamming distance 2 were collapsed together, and singletons that could not be merged were discarded. By aligning reads against IMGT, V, D and J genes, CDR3 length, and insertions or deletions at six rearrangement sites were assigned. Within each subset, clonotype counts were normalized to sorted cell number, and only after that were true diversity and Gini coefficients computed with the tcR R package. Repertoire sharing was quantified using the overlap coefficient calculated on TCRB nucleotide sequences. As a proxy for the pre-selection repertoire, out-of-frame TCRB sequences from naive cells were analyzed. TCRdb holds this immuneACCESS table with in-frame rearrangements only. Some clones are missing; in checked studies, unresolved V genes explain under half, and the rest has no known cause. V and J calls and clone size are copied from that table; D and trimming were computed from the DNA. For this sample the table gives under 800,000 clones, of which about 16% were detected only once. The ten biggest clones cover under 0.095% of the sample.

V is pruned by 6 bases and J by 10 bases, leaving 7 bases of the junction without a gene match. The germline V gene gives CDR1 as KGHSH and CDR2 as LQKENI. Measured from the cysteine to the phenylalanine, the CDR3 is 14 residues long. Kept here is only the CDR3 DNA, which spans 42 bases and is read in frame from base 1. The rearrangement joined TRBV18 to TRBJ2-1, with 12 bases aligning to TRBD2. Material for sequencing was naive CD4+ T cells from blood. The sample's cell subset or site label, in plain terms: true naive CD4+ T cells. The TCR comes from a man aged 18 to 35 in good health. The base sequence is TGTGCCAGCTCGCCTAGCGGGAGGGTGGCAGAGCAGTTCTTC. This codes for CASSPSGRVAEQFF.